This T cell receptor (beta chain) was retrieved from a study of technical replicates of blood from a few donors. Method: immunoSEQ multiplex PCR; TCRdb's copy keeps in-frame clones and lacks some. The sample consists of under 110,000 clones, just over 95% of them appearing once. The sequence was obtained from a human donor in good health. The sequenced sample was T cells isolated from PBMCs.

Written as DNA, the CDR3 is TGTGCCAGTAGTATAGGGTCACTAGCGGGGACAGATACGCAGTATTTT. Encoded protein: CASSIGSLAGTDTQYF. The rearrangement uses TRBV19 and TRBJ2-3; 10 nucleotides match TRBD2. CDR1 is LNHDA, CDR2 SQIVND, per germline (reference sequence). With 1 base clipped from V and 3 bases from J, the junction kept 4 bases outside the gene matches. The CDR3 consists of 16 residues.